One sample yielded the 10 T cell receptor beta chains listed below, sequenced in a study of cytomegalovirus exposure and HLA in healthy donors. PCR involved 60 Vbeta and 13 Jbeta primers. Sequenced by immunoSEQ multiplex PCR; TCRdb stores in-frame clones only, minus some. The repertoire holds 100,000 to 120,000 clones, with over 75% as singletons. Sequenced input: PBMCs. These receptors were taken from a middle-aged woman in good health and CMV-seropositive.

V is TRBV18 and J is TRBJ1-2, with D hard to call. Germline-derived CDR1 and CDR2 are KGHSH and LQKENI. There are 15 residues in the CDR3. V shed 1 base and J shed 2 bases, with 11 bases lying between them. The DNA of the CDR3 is TGTGCCAGCTCACCACTTACAGACCAGAACTATGGCTACACCTTC. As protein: CASSPLTDQNYGYTF. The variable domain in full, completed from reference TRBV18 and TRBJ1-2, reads NAGVMQNPRHLVRRRGQEARLRCSPMKGHSHVYWYRQLPEEGLKFMVYLQKENIIDESGMPKERFSAEFPKEGPSILRIQQVVRGDSAAYFCASSPLTDQNYGYTFGSGTRLTVV.

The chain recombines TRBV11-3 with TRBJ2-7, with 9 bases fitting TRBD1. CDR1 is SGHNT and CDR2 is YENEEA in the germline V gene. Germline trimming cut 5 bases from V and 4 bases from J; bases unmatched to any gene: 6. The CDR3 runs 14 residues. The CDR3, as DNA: TGTGCCAGCAGCCGGGACAGGGCTTCTTACGAGCAGTACTTC. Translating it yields CASSRDRASYEQYF.

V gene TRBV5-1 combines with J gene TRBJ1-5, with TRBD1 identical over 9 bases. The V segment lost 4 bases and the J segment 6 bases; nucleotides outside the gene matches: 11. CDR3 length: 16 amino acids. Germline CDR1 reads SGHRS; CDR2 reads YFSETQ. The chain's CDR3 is CASSATGGALGQPQHF. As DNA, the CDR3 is TGCGCCAGCAGCGCCACAGGGGGCGCGTTAGGTCAGCCCCAGCATTTT.

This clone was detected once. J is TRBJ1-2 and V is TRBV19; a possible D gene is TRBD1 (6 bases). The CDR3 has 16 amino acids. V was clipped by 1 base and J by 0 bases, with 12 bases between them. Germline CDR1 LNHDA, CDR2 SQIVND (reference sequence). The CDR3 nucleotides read TGTGCCAGTAGTATAGGTTTGAAGGGGGCTAACTATGGCTACACCTTC. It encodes CASSIGLKGANYGYTF.

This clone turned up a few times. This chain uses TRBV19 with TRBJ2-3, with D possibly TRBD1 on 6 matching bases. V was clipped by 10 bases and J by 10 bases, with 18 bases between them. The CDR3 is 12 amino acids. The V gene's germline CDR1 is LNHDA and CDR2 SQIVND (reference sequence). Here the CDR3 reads CATQSRTEAQYF. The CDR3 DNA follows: TGTGCCACCCAGTCCCGGACAGAGGCGCAGTATTTT. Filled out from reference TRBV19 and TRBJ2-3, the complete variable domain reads DGGITQSPKYLFRKEGQNVTLSCEQNLNHDAMYWYRQDPGQGLRLIYYSQIVNDFQKGDIAEGYSVSREKKESFPLTVTSAQKNPTAFYLCATQSRTEAQYFGPGTRLTVL.

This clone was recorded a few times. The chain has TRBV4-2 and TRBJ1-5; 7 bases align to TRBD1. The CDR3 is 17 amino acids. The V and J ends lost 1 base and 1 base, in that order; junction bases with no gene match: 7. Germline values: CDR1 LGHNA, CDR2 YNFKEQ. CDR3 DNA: TGTGCCAGCAGCCAAGCGGGACAGCGATTGAGCAATCAGCCCCAGCATTTT. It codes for CASSQAGQRLSNQPQHF.

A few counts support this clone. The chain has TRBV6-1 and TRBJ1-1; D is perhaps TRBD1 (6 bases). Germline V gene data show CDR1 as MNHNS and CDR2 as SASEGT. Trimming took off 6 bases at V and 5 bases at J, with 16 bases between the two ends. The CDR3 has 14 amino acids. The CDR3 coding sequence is TGTGCCAGCAGGGGGGACAATTTAAAAACTGAAGCTTTCTTT. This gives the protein CASRGDNLKTEAFF.

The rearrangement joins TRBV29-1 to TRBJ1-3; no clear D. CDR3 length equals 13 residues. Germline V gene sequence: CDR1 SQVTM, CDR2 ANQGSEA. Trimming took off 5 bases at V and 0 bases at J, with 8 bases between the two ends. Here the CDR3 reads CSVNIFSGNTIYF. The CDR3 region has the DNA TGCAGCGTTAATATTTTCTCTGGAAACACCATATATTTT. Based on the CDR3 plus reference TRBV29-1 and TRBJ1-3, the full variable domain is SAVISQKPSRDICQRGTSLTIQCQVDSQVTMMFWYRQQPGQSLTLIATANQGSEATYESGFVIDKFPISRPNLTFSTLTVSNMSPEDSSIYLCSVNIFSGNTIYFGEGSWLTVV.

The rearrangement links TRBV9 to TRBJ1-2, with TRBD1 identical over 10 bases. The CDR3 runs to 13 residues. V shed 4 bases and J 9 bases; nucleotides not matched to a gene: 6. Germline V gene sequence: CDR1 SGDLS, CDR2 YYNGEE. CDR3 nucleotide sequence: TGTGCCAGCAGCCCACGGGACAGGGGCAGCTACACCTTC. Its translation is CASSPRDRGSYTF.

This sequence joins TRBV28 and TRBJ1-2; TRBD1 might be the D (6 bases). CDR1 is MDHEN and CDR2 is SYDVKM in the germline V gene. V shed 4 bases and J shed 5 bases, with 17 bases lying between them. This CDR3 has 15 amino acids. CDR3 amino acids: CASSSTSGQWYGYTF. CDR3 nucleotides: TGTGCCAGCAGTTCCACCTCAGGACAGTGGTATGGCTACACCTTC.